This TCR beta chain appears in the sequencing data of a study of chemoradiotherapy in HPV16-positive cancers. Study overall: A couple of HPV16-positive patients' cells yielded candidate HPV-specific clones and common motifs.

In germline, CDR1 is SGHRS, CDR2 YFSETQ. The CDR3 runs to 15 residues. V was trimmed by 0 bases and J by 6 bases, leaving 14 bases between them. TCRdb's copy holds only in-frame clones and misses some; the assay was immunoSEQ multiplex PCR. This sample carries more than 35,000 clones, under 80% of them seen once, and the ten largest clones take roughly 5%. The source material was blood, sampled from a patient who underwent chemoradiotherapy. V and J are TRBV5-1 and TRBJ2-3; D gene ambiguous. The source is a human donor with HPV-associated anogenital cancer. The CDR3 here is CASSLEGDIYDTQYF. Here the CDR3 DNA reads TGCGCCAGCAGCTTGGAGGGCGACATATACGATACGCAGTATTTT.